The 14 T cell receptor beta chains reported below all come from one sample, sequenced in a study of control samples from healthy donors and cancer patients. Sequenced by immunoSEQ multiplex PCR; TCRdb stores in-frame clones only, minus some. Here the sample spans fewer than 70,000 clones, roughly 94% being singletons. The specimen was blood. The receptors derive from a man aged 30 to 45 in good health.

This chain joins TRBV24-1 and TRBJ2-2; TRBD1 agrees at 8 bases. Germline CDR1 reads KGHDR; CDR2 reads SFDVKD. Trimming cost V 2 bases and J 6 bases; bases outside gene matches: 7. The CDR3 covers 16 residues. In nucleotides, the CDR3 is TGTGCCACCAGTGATTATAGGACAGGGCTCTCCGGGGAGCTGTTTTTT. Its translation: CATSDYRTGLSGELFF.

The rearrangement links TRBV11-2 to TRBJ2-7; D is unclear. Trimming took 5 bases from V and 2 from J, leaving 16 bases between them. The CDR3 is 15 amino acids. CDR1 SGHAT and CDR2 FQNNGV come from the germline V gene. This CDR3 is CASSPTTGLTYEQYF. The CDR3 DNA is TGTGCCAGCAGCCCCACGACCGGGCTTACCTACGAGCAGTACTTC.

This chain joins TRBV23-1 and TRBJ2-2; 11 bases are shared with TRBD1. TRBV23-1 is an open reading frame, and its role is uncertain. The junction had 7 bases not matched to a gene; V was cut back by 11 bases and J by 8 bases. The CDR3 loop spans 13 amino acids. The DNA of the CDR3 is TGCGCCGGTTTGGACAGGGGGCCTGGGGAGCTGTTTTTT. Its translation is CAGLDRGPGELFF.

The rearrangement uses TRBV21-1 and TRBJ1-2; no DNA check was done on the table's D call, TRBD1. TRBV21-1 represents a pseudogene. The CDR3 spans 15 residues. The CDR3 here is CASSKIQGALVGYTF. DNA of the CDR3: TGTGCCAGCAGCAAGATACAGGGGGCTCTTGTTGGCTACACCTTC.

The chain carries TRBV28 and TRBJ2-3; perhaps TRBD1 as D (5 bases). The ends were cut back, 2 bases at V and 1 base at J, with 10 bases in the middle. This CDR3 region has 15 residues. CDR1 MDHEN and CDR2 SYDVKM come from the germline V gene. The DNA for the CDR3 is TGTGCCAGCAGTTTAAGGGGTACCCGCACAGATACGCAGTATTTT. It codes for CASSLRGTRTDTQYF.

The chain couples TRBV5-4 to TRBJ1-1; 9 bases line up with TRBD1. The V segment lost 0 bases and the J segment 5 bases; nucleotides outside the gene matches: 5. The CDR3 runs 15 residues. Germline CDR1 and CDR2: SGHNT and YYREEE (reference sequence). CDR3 nucleotides: TGTGCCAGCAGCTTGGCCCCGGGACAGGGTACTGAAGCTTTCTTT. Translating gives CASSLAPGQGTEAFF.

Regarding this clone: This could be a read error, since a much larger clone is one nucleotide away. The chain joins TRBV7-6 to TRBJ1-3, with 7 bases identical to TRBD1. Trimming cost V 3 bases and J 0 bases; bases outside gene matches: 2. Germline CDR1 is SGHVS and CDR2 is FNYEAQ. The CDR3 is 15 amino acids. DNA of the CDR3: TGTGCCAGCAGCTTGGGACAGAGCTCTGGAAACACCATATATTTT. Translating it yields CASSLGQSSGNTIYF. Looking up the rest from reference TRBV7-6 and TRBJ1-3 gives the full variable domain: GAGVSQSPRYKVTKRGQDVALRCDPISGHVSLYWYRQALGQGPEFLTYFNYEAQQDKSGLPNDRFSAERPEGSISTLTIQRTEQRDSAMYRCASSLGQSSGNTIYFGEGSWLTVV.

The rearrangement uses TRBV6-1 and TRBJ2-5; D is possibly TRBD2 (6 bases). CDR1 is MNHNS, CDR2 SASEGT, per germline. The length of the CDR3 is 18 residues. V was clipped by 4 bases and J by 1 base, with 22 bases between them. This CDR3 reads CASSGLVGRTLIQETQYF. The CDR3 bases are TGTGCCAGCAGTGGTTTAGTTGGGAGGACACTAATCCAAGAGACCCAGTACTTC.

The chain recombines TRBV27 with TRBJ1-5, with 9 bases that match TRBD1. The CDR3 covers 17 residues. The germline V gene has CDR1 MNHEY and CDR2 SMNVEV (reference sequence). With 6 bases clipped from V and 0 bases from J, the junction kept 9 bases outside the gene matches. The CDR3 nucleotides are TGTGCCAGCAGCCCTGGACAGGGGCTTTATAGCAATCAGCCCCAGCATTTT. This translates into CASSPGQGLYSNQPQHF.

The CDR3 spells CASSLSGRASDTQYF. The CDR3 coding sequence is TGTGCCAGCAGTCTCAGCGGGAGGGCCTCAGATACGCAGTATTTT. This chain connects TRBV9 to TRBJ2-3; the match to TRBD2 covers 10 bases. Germline CDR1 and CDR2: SGDLS and YYNGEE. V lost 5 bases, J lost 4 bases, and 7 bases stayed unmatched. The CDR3 is made up of 15 amino acids.

This chain uses TRBV9 with TRBJ2-2, with TRBD1 identical over 9 bases. The CDR3 is 15 amino acids. V shed 4 bases, J shed 4 bases, and the junction held 5 bases outside the gene matches. Germline V gene sequence: CDR1 SGDLS, CDR2 YYNGEE. CDR3 amino acids: CASSQGQGVTGELFF. The CDR3 coding sequence is TGTGCCAGCAGCCAGGGACAGGGAGTCACCGGGGAGCTGTTTTTT.

V is TRBV6-2 or TRBV6-3 and J is TRBJ2-7; D gene ambiguous. This CDR3 region has 17 residues. Looked up from germline, CDR1 is MNHEY and CDR2 is SVGEGT. Trimming removed 2 bases at V and 1 base at J, with 18 bases between. For the CDR3, the DNA is TGTGCCAGCAGTTACCCACGTAGCCCAGCCGGTTCCTACGAGCAGTACTTC. Translation gives CASSYPRSPAGSYEQYF.

V and J are TRBV30 and TRBJ2-3; 10 nucleotides line up with TRBD1. The CDR3 runs 14 residues. Germline V gene sequence: CDR1 GTSNPN, CDR2 SVGIG (reference sequence). J gave up 3 bases and V 4 bases, and 4 bases lay outside the gene matches. In nucleotides, the CDR3 is TGTGCCTGGAACGCGGGACAGGGGACAGATACGCAGTATTTT. Translated, it gives CAWNAGQGTDTQYF. Full variable domain (rest looked up from reference TRBV30 and TRBJ2-3): SQTIHQWPATLVQPVGSPLSLECTVEGTSNPNLYWYRQAAGRGLQLLFYSVGIGQISSEVPQNLSASRPQDRQFILSSKKLLLSDSGFYLCAWNAGQGTDTQYFGPGTRLTVL.

The chain employs TRBV2 and TRBJ1-3; D unresolved. This CDR3 is 14 amino acids long. Per the germline V gene, CDR1 is SNHLY and CDR2 is FYNNEI. V dropped 6 bases and J dropped 3 bases, with 12 bases sitting between them. The CDR3 protein is CASSLATIGNTIYF. The CDR3 DNA follows: TGTGCCAGCAGCTTGGCCACAATTGGAAACACCATATATTTT.